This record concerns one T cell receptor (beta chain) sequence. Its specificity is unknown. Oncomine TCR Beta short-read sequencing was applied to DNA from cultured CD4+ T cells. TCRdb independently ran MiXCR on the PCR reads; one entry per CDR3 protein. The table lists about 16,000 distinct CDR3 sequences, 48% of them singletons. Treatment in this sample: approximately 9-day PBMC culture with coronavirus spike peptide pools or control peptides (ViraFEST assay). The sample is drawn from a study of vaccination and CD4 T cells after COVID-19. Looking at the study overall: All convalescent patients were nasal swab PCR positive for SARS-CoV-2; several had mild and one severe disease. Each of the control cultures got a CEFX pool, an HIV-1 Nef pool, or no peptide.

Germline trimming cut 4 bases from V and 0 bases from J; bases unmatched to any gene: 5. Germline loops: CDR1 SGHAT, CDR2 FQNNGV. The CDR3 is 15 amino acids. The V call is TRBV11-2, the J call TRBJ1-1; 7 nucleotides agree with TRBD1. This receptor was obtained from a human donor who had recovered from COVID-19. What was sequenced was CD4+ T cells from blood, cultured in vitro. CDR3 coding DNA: TGTGCCAGCAGCTCGGGACAGTCCATGAACACTGAAGCTTTCTTT. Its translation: CASSSGQSMNTEAFF.